This TCR beta chain was captured by sequencing in a study of siplizumab effects on memory and regulatory T cells. Sequencing used immunoSEQ multiplex PCR; TCRdb keeps in-frame clones, though not all of them. In the table there are nearly 95,000 clones, 94% of which are singletons. This CDR3 is 15 amino acids long. Trimming took off 0 bases at V and 2 bases at J, with 9 bases between the two ends. Germline V CDR1 and CDR2: MNHEY, SVGAGI. This clone occurred once. What it recognizes is unknown. Study results and limitations: Mappable CD4+ clones that were alloreactive averaged about 69% Treg-derived with siplizumab versus roughly 27% in controls. Naive versus memory phenotype went unassigned for roughly 75-95% of proliferating CD4+ or CD8+ clones. Only a minor fraction of alloreactive clones mapped to unstimulated subsets.

The chain has TRBV6-5 and TRBJ2-3; D gene ambiguous. Sequencing used non-Treg CD4+ T cells sorted from blood. The sequence was collected from a human donor in good health. The CDR3 is CASSYSGPSTDTQYF. The CDR3 coding sequence is TGTGCCAGCAGTTACTCCGGGCCCTCCACAGATACGCAGTATTTT.